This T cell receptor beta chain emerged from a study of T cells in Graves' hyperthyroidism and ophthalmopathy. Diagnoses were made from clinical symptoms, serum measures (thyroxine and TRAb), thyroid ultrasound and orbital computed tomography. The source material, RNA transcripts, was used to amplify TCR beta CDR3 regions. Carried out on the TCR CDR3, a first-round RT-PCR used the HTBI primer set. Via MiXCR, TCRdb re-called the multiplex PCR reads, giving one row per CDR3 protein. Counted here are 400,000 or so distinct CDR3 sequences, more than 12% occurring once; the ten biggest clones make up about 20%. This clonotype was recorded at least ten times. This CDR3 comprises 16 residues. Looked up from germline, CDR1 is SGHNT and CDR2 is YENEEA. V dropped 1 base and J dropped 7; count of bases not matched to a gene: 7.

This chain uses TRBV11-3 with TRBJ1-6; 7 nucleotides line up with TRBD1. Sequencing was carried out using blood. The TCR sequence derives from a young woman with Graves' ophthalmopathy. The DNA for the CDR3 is TGTGCCAGCAGCTTAGGCCCGGGACAGCTGAATTCACCCCTCCACTTT. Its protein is CASSLGPGQLNSPLHF.